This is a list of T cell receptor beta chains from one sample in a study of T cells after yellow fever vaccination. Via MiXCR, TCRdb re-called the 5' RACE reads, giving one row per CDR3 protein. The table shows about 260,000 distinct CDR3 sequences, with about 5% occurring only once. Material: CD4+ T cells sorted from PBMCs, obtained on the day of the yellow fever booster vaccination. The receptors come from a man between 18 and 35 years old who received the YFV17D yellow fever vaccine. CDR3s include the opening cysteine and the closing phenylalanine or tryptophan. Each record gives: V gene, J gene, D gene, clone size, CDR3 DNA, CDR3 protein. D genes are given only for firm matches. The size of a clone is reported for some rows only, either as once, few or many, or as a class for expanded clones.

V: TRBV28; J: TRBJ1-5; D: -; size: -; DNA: TGTGCCAGCAGTTTATCCGGATACGCGGGGCCCCAGCATTTT; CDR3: CASSLSGYAGPQHF
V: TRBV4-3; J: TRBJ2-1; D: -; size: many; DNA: TGCGCCAGCAGCCAAGATATGCCTCACAATGAGCAGTTCTTC; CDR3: CASSQDMPHNEQFF
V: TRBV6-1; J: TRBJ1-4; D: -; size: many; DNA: TGTGCCAGCATCGGGCCGAATGAAAAACTGTTTTTT; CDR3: CASIGPNEKLFF
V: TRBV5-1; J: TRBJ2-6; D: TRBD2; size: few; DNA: TGCGCCAGCAGCCGTCTCGGGAGCGGGAACTCTGGGGCCAACGTCCTGACTTTC; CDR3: CASSRLGSGNSGANVLTF
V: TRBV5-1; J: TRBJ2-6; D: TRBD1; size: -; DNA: TGCGCCAGCAGCATAATGGGACAGGGGGCGAGCTCTGGGGCCAACGTCCTGACTTTC; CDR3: CASSIMGQGASSGANVLTF
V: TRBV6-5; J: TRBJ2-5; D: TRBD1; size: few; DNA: TGTGCCGTGGGCAGGGGGCTAGAGACCCAGTACTTC; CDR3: CAVGRGLETQYF
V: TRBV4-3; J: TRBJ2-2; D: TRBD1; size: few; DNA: TGCGCCAGCAGCCAAGAGCAGGGGGCGCGGACCGGGGAGCTGTTTTTT; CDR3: CASSQEQGARTGELFF
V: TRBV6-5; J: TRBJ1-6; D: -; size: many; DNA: TGTGCCAGCAGTCTAGGAACAGATTCACCCCTCCACTTT; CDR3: CASSLGTDSPLHF
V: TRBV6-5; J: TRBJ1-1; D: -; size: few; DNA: TGTGCCACCCTTGGGCTAGGGGGTAAGGGCAACACTGAAGCTTTCTTT; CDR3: CATLGLGGKGNTEAFF
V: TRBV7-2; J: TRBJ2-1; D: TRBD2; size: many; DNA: TGTGCCAGCAGCTTACCGGGACTAAGGAAAAATGAGCAGTTCTTC; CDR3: CASSLPGLRKNEQFF
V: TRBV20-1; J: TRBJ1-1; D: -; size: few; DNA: TGCAGTGCGCGGAAAACAGAGTTGAACACTGAAGCTTTCTTT; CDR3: CSARKTELNTEAFF
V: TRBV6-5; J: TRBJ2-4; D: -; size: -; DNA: TGTGCCAGCAGCTCGACAATAGGGGCCCGGAACATTCAGTACTTC; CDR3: CASSSTIGARNIQYF
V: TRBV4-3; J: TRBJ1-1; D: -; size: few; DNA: TGCGCCAGCTCGTTGGGTGTCGGCGCTGAAGCTTTCTTT; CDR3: CASSLGVGAEAFF
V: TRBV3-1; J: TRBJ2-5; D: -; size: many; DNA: TGTGCCAGCAGCCAAGAGCCCCGGGGAGCCCCGACCCAGTACTTC; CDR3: CASSQEPRGAPTQYF
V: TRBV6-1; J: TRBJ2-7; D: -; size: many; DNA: TGTGCCAGCAGGGTCGTGGGCGGACTAGACAGGGGCGCGGACGAGCAGTACTTC; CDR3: CASRVVGGLDRGADEQYF
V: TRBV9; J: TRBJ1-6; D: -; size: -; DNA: TGTGCCAGTAAACGGGGGTTTAATTCACCCCTCCACTTT; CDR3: CASKRGFNSPLHF
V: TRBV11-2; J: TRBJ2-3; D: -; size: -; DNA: TGTGCCAGCGCCCTGACAGGATTCACAGATACGCAGTATTTT; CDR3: CASALTGFTDTQYF
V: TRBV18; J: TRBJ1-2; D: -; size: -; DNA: TGTGCCAGCTCACAGACAGATTTCCCCTATGGCTACACCTTC; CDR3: CASSQTDFPYGYTF
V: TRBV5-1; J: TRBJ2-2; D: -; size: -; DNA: TGCGCCAGCAGCCTATGGTGGGGAGTGAACACCGGGGAGCTGTTTTTT; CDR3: CASSLWWGVNTGELFF
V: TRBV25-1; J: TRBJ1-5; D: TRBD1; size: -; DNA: TGTGCCAGCAGTGGCCTGATTGACAGGGAGGGGAATCAGCCCCAGCATTTT; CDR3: CASSGLIDREGNQPQHF
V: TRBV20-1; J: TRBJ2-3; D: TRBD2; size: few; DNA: TGCAGTGCTAGAGTAGCGGGGACTAGCACAGATACGCAGTATTTT; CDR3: CSARVAGTSTDTQYF
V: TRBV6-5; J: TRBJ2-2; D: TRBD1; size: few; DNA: TGTGCCAGCAGTTCCCCCGGGACAGGGGCCCATGGGGAGCTGTTTTTT; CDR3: CASSSPGTGAHGELFF
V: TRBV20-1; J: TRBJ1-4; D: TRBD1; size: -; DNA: TGCAGTGCTGTCCCGGGACAGGGGTACGCGAATGAAAAACTGTTTTTT; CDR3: CSAVPGQGYANEKLFF
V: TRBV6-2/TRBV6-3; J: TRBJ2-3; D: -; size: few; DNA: TGTGCCAGCAGCCTCAATCCGGGCCCTAGGCTCGCAGATACGCAGTATTTT; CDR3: CASSLNPGPRLADTQYF
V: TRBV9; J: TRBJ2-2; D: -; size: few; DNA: TGTGCCAGCAGCGTAGCTCGGGGGAACGCCGGGGAGCTGTTTTTT; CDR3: CASSVARGNAGELFF
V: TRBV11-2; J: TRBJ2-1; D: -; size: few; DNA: TGTGCCAGCAGCTTTCCGGGGGCGAGGGGGACCCTGGACTTC; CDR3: CASSFPGARGTLDF
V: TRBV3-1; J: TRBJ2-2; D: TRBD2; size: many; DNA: TGTGCCAGCAAAGCGGGGTTGAACACCGGGGAGCTGTTTTTT; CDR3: CASKAGLNTGELFF
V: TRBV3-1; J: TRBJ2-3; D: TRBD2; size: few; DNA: TGTGCCAGCAGCCAAGAATCTGGGGACTACCTTCCGGATACGCAGTATTTT; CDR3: CASSQESGDYLPDTQYF
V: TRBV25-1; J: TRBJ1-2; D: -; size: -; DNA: TGTGCCACAGCAAGTCCGGGGACGCTCTATGGCTACACCTTC; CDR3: CATASPGTLYGYTF
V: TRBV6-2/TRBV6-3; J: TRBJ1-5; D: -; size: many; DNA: TGTGCCAGCAGTTACCTACAGCAGGGACGAGGTCAGCCCCAGCATTTT; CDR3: CASSYLQQGRGQPQHF
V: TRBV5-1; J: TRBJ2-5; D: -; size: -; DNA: TGCGCCAGCAGCTCCCAGGGGTCCCAAGAGACCCAGTACTTC; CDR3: CASSSQGSQETQYF
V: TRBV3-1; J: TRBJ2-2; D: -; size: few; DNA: TGTGCCAGCAGCCAAATTCTAGGCACCGGGGAGCTGTTTTTT; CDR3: CASSQILGTGELFF
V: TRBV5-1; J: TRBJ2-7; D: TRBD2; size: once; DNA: TGCGCCAGCAGCTCTAGCGGGGCCTACGAGCAGTACTTC; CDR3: CASSSSGAYEQYF
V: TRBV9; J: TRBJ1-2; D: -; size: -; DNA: TGTGCCAGCAGCGTAGAGAAGATTCTTCCTAACTATGGCTACACCTTC; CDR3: CASSVEKILPNYGYTF
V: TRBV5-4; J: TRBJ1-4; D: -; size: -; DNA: TGTGCCAGCAGCTTGGGACAGGTGACTAATGAAAAACTGTTTTTT; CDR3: CASSLGQVTNEKLFF
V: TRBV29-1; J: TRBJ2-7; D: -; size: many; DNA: TGCAGCGGGTTCAGGGGTGTCGAGCAGTACTTC; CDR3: CSGFRGVEQYF
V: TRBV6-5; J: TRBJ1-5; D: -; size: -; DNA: TGTGCCAGCAGAGTCGGGGGTTATAGCAATCAGCCCCAGCATTTT; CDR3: CASRVGGYSNQPQHF
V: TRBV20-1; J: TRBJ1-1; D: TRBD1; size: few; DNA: TGCAGTGCACCACCCGGGACAGGGAACACTGAAGCTTTCTTT; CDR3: CSAPPGTGNTEAFF
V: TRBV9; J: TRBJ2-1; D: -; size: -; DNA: TGTGCCAGCAGCGTCGGGACTCCCAATGAGCAGTTCTTC; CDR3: CASSVGTPNEQFF
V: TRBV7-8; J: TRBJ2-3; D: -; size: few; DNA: TGTGCCAGCAGCCCTAGAGGTGGGCCAGGGGCAGATACGCAGTATTTT; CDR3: CASSPRGGPGADTQYF
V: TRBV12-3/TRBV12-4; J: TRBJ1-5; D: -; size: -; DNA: TGTGCCAGCAGTGAGGGACCGGTCGGCAATCAGCCCCAGCATTTT; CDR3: CASSEGPVGNQPQHF
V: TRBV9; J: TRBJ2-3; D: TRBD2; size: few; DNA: TGTGCCAGCAGCGCCATTAGCGGGCGAACCGGAGATACGCAGTATTTT; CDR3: CASSAISGRTGDTQYF
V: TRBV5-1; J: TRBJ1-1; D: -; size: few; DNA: TGCGCCAGCAGCTTGGCCTTCATGAACACTGAAGCTTTCTTT; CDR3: CASSLAFMNTEAFF
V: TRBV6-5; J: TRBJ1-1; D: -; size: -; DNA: TGTGCCAGCAGTTACATGCCAGGGAGGGCTGAAGCTTTCTTT; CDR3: CASSYMPGRAEAFF
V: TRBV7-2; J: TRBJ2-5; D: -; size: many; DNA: TGTGCCAGCAGCTCGACGGCCCAAGAGACCCAGTACTTC; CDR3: CASSSTAQETQYF
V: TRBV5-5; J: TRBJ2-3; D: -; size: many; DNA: TGTGCCAGCAGCTTGTACCCCCTCTTCGGAGATACGCAGTATTTT; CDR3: CASSLYPLFGDTQYF
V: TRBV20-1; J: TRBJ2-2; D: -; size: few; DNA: TGCAGTGCTGGAGATACCGCGAACACCGGGGAGCTGTTTTTT; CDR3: CSAGDTANTGELFF
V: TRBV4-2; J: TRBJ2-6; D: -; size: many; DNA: TGTGCCAGCAGCCAGACTGTGCAGGCGGGATCTGGGGCCAACGTCCTGACTTTC; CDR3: CASSQTVQAGSGANVLTF
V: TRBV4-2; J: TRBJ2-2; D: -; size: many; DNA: TGTGCCAGCAGCCAAACCGGGGGGCTGCCCGGGGAGCTGTTTTTT; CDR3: CASSQTGGLPGELFF
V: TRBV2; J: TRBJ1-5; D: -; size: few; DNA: TGTGCCAGCTTGTTGGACGGTAGCAATCAGCCCCAGCATTTT; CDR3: CASLLDGSNQPQHF
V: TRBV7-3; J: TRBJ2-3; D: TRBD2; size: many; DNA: TGTGCCAGCAGCTATCTCCCCCTGGAGGCGGGGGGGCGGGCCTCAGATACGCAGTATTTT; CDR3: CASSYLPLEAGGRASDTQYF
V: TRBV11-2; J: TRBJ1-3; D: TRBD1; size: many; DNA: TGTGCCAGCAGCCTCCGGACAGGGTTAGACACCATATATTTT; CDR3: CASSLRTGLDTIYF
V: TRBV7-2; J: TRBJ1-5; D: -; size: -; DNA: TGTGCCAGCAGCTTCGGGGATGGCAATCAGCCCCAGCATTTT; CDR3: CASSFGDGNQPQHF
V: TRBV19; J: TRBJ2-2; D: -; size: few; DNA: TGTGCCAGTAGTTTACAGGTGGCGAACGCCGGGGAGCTGTTTTTT; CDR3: CASSLQVANAGELFF
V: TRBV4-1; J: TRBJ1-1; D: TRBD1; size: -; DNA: TGCGCCAGCAGCCAAGGACAGGGGCGAAGATCTGAAGCTTTCTTT; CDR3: CASSQGQGRRSEAFF
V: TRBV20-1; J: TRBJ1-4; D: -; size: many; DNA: TGCAGTGCTGGCTGGGCGGGTGCTAATGAAAAACTGTTTTTT; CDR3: CSAGWAGANEKLFF
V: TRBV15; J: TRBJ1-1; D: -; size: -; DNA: TGTGCCACCAGCAGAGTAGGGGCTTGGGACACTGAAGCTTTCTTT; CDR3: CATSRVGAWDTEAFF